This record covers a single TCR beta chain. The target antigen is unknown. TCRdb re-derived calls from the reads in MiXCR, one entry per CDR3 protein. In the table there are more than 90,000 distinct CDR3 sequences, over 9.5% of which are singletons. The sample is drawn from a study of T cell repertoires in cytomegalovirus infection. The sample taken for sequencing was PBMCs, sequenced either directly or after in vitro stimulation (not recorded which). The TCR was taken from a human donor in good health (CMV status not recorded). Some clones in this sample may be carry-over from other donors' samples.

Here the CDR3 reads CASSVQPGGTEAFF. The CDR3 DNA sequence: TGTGCCAGCAGCGTCCAACCGGGGGGCACTGAAGCTTTCTTT. The genes are TRBV11-2 and TRBJ1-1; TRBD1 might be the D (5 bases). Trimming cost V 5 bases and J 4 bases, with 14 bases left between them. In germline, CDR1 is SGHAT, CDR2 FQNNGV. The CDR3 is 14 residues long.